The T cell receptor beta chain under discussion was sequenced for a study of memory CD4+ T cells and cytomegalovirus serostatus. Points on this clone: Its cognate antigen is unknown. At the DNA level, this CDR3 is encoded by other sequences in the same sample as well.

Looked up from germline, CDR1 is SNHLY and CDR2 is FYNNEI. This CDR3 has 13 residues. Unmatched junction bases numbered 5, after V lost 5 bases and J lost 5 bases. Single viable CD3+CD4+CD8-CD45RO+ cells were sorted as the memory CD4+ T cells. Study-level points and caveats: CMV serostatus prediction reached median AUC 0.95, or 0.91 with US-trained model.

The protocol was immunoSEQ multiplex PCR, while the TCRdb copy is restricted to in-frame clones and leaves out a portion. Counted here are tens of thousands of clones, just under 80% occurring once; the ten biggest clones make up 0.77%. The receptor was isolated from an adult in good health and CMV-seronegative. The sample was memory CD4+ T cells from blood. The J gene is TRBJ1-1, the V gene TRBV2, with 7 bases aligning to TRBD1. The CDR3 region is CASSRQGRTEAFF. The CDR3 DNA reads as TGTGCCAGCAGTAGACAGGGAAGAACTGAAGCTTTCTTT.